Shown below are 16 T cell receptor beta chains from a single sample sequenced in a study of cytomegalovirus exposure and HLA in healthy donors. Primers for the PCR totalled 60 Vbeta and 13 Jbeta. Clones were sequenced by immunoSEQ multiplex PCR, and TCRdb holds only the in-frame ones, with some missing. Found here are some 160,000 clones, 65% to 85% of them singletons; the top ten hold 3.5% to 5.5%. Sequenced: PBMCs. These receptors were collected from a woman aged 40 to 49 in good health and CMV-seropositive.

The chain links TRBV30 to TRBJ2-7; 9 bases match TRBD2. J gave up 4 bases and V 1 base, and 11 bases lay outside the gene matches. Germline V CDR1 and CDR2: GTSNPN, SVGIG (reference sequence). The CDR3 loop spans 16 amino acids. The CDR3 sequence: CAWSAQGGLATYEQYF. CDR3 coding DNA: TGTGCCTGGAGTGCTCAGGGAGGACTAGCGACGTACGAGCAGTACTTC. Looking up the rest from reference TRBV30 and TRBJ2-7 gives the full variable domain: SQTIHQWPATLVQPVGSPLSLECTVEGTSNPNLYWYRQAAGRGLQLLFYSVGIGQISSEVPQNLSASRPQDRQFILSSKKLLLSDSGFYLCAWSAQGGLATYEQYFGPGTRLTVT.

V gene TRBV28 combines with J gene TRBJ1-5, with D hard to call. V was pared by 6 bases and J by 0 bases, with 15 bases between. The germline gives CDR1 MDHEN, CDR2 SYDVKM. The length of the CDR3 is 16 residues. The CDR3 nucleotides are TGTGCCAGCAGCTTCCTCTCACGGGGTAGCAATCAGCCCCAGCATTTT. This gives the protein CASSFLSRGSNQPQHF. The entire variable domain, with the rest obtained from reference TRBV28 and TRBJ1-5, is as follows: DVKVTQSSRYLVKRTGEKVFLECVQDMDHENMFWYRQDPGLGLRLIYFSYDVKMKEKGDIPEGYSVSREKKERFSLILESASTNQTSMYLCASSFLSRGSNQPQHFGDGTRLSIL.

CDR3 region: CVAGDFLGELFF. The CDR3 region has the DNA TGTGTAGCGGGGGATTTCTTAGGGGAGCTGTTTTTT. V gene TRBV7-2 combines with J gene TRBJ2-2, with TRBD2 matching over 9 bases. Germline V gene data show CDR1 as SGHTA and CDR2 as FQGNSA. This CDR3 region has 12 residues.

The chain couples TRBV27 to TRBJ2-2, with D perhaps TRBD2 (5 bases). CDR1 MNHEY and CDR2 SMNVEV come from the germline V gene (reference sequence). V lost 5 bases and J lost 6, with 10 bases in between. The CDR3 has 13 amino acids. The CDR3 coding sequence is TGTGCCAGCAGTCCGAGGGTGGCCGGGGAGCTGTTTTTT. Translated: CASSPRVAGELFF.

The chain employs TRBV5-6 and TRBJ2-7; 8 positions agree with TRBD2. Germline CDR1 SGHDT, CDR2 YYEEEE. The CDR3 has 14 amino acids. J lost 3 bases, V lost 3 bases, and 5 bases had no gene match. In DNA, the CDR3 is TGTGCCAGCAGCTCCACGGGGGGGGGCTACGAGCAGTACTTC. Amino acids: CASSSTGGGYEQYF.

In this sample, this clone turned up a few times. V gene TRBV6-5 combines with J gene TRBJ2-2; D possibly corresponds to TRBD1 (5 bases). The CDR3 loop spans 14 amino acids. The germline CDR1 and CDR2 sequences are MNHEY and SVGAGI. The V end was cut by 7 bases, the J end by 5 bases, with 14 bases between. CDR3 DNA: TGTGCCAGCAATCCCGCAGGGTATACCGGGGAGCTGTTTTTT. Its translation is CASNPAGYTGELFF.

This sequence joins TRBV27 and TRBJ2-1, with unresolved D. Trimming left V 4 bases short and J 9 bases short, with 10 bases between. Germline V gene lookup returns CDR1 MNHEY and CDR2 SMNVEV (reference sequence). The CDR3 covers 12 residues. CDR3 sequence reads: CASSSVAREQFF. The CDR3 DNA is TGTGCCAGCAGTTCCGTAGCCCGTGAGCAGTTCTTC.

This clone has just one count. V usage is TRBV30 and J usage is TRBJ2-5, with D possibly matching TRBD2 (6 bases). TRBJ2-7 explains the end of the DNA better; the J call may be wrong. The CDR3 runs to 14 residues. Germline CDR1 GTSNPN, CDR2 SVGIG (reference sequence). The CDR3 region is CAWSSGGSLYEQYF. The DNA for the CDR3 is TGTGCCTGGAGCTCTGGGGGGTCCCTCTACGAGCAGTACTTC.

CDR3 nucleotides: TGTGCCAGCAGCAAACTGGGCGGGAGGTTCAATGAGCAGTTCTTC. The encoded protein is CASSKLGGRFNEQFF. This chain uses TRBV7-9 with TRBJ2-1; 8 bases agree with TRBD2. The CDR3 sequence is 15 residues long. Germline-derived CDR1 and CDR2 are SEHNR and FQNEAQ (reference sequence). Trimming removed 5 bases from V and 6 bases from J; junction bases left unmatched: 9.

This clone was counted between two and nine times. The chain recombines TRBV2 with TRBJ1-5, with TRBD1 as a possible D gene (6 bases). V gave up 3 bases and J gave up 4 bases, with 16 bases separating them. The CDR3 runs to 16 residues. CDR1 is SNHLY and CDR2 is FYNNEI in the germline V gene. In DNA, the CDR3 is TGTGCCAGCAGTGACTTGGCACAGGGCAGAAATCAGCCCCAGCATTTT. This translates into CASSDLAQGRNQPQHF. The complete variable domain, with remaining parts taken from reference TRBV2 and TRBJ1-5, reads EPEVTQTPSHQVTQMGQEVILRCVPISNHLYFYWYRQILGQKVEFLVSFYNNEISEKSEIFDDQFSVERPDGSNFTLKIRSTKLEDSAMYFCASSDLAQGRNQPQHFGDGTRLSIL.

The J gene is TRBJ1-2, the V gene TRBV30; D gene ambiguous. CDR1 and CDR2 from the germline V gene are GTSNPN and SVGIG (reference sequence). The CDR3 has 14 residues. V lost 2 bases and J 0 bases, leaving 10 bases between the germline ends. The CDR3 coding sequence is TGTGCCTGGAGTCCACTCCTAGCTAACTATGGCTACACCTTC. Residues: CAWSPLLANYGYTF.

The chain links TRBV5-4 to TRBJ2-3; 8 bases agree with TRBD2. Germline trimming cut 2 bases from V and 0 bases from J; bases unmatched to any gene: 2. In germline, CDR1 is SGHNT, CDR2 YYREEE (reference sequence). CDR3 length: 15 amino acids. This CDR3 is CASSFSGTSTDTQYF. The CDR3, as DNA: TGTGCCAGCAGCTTTAGCGGGACTAGCACAGATACGCAGTATTTT.

A single count supports this clone. V usage is TRBV6-1 and J usage is TRBJ2-1; TRBD1 matches at 8 bases. Germline loops: CDR1 MNHNS, CDR2 SASEGT. CDR3 length equals 13 residues. V trimming: 6 bases; J trimming: 8 bases; junction bases outside the gene matches: 6. The CDR3 reads CASSLPGGDEQFF. CDR3 bases: TGTGCCAGCAGCCTCCCAGGGGGCGATGAGCAGTTCTTC.

V is TRBV19 and J is TRBJ2-3, with 7 nucleotides matching TRBD2. Germline trimming cut 4 bases from V and 5 bases from J; bases unmatched to any gene: 6. The CDR3 is 14 amino acids. Germline V CDR1 and CDR2: LNHDA, SQIVND (reference sequence). The CDR3 is CASSKAGAVDTQYF. In DNA form, the CDR3 reads TGTGCCAGTAGTAAGGCGGGAGCGGTAGATACGCAGTATTTT.

The gene calls are TRBV2 and TRBJ2-1, with 8 bases that match TRBD1. With 3 bases clipped from V and 5 bases from J, the junction kept 9 bases outside the gene matches. CDR3 length equals 16 residues. CDR1 is SNHLY and CDR2 is FYNNEI in the germline V gene. CDR3 coding DNA: TGTGCCAGCAGTGACCCTGGACAGGGAGACGACAATGAGCAGTTCTTC. Translating it yields CASSDPGQGDDNEQFF.

This chain uses TRBV11-2 with TRBJ1-5; D is unclear. The CDR3 extends over 15 amino acids. The ends were cut back, 5 bases at V and 1 base at J, with 12 bases in the middle. The germline V gene encodes CDR1 SGHAT and CDR2 FQNNGV. CDR3 sequence: CASSPTRLSNQPQHF. As DNA, the CDR3 is TGTGCCAGCAGCCCGACACGCTTAAGCAATCAGCCCCAGCATTTT.